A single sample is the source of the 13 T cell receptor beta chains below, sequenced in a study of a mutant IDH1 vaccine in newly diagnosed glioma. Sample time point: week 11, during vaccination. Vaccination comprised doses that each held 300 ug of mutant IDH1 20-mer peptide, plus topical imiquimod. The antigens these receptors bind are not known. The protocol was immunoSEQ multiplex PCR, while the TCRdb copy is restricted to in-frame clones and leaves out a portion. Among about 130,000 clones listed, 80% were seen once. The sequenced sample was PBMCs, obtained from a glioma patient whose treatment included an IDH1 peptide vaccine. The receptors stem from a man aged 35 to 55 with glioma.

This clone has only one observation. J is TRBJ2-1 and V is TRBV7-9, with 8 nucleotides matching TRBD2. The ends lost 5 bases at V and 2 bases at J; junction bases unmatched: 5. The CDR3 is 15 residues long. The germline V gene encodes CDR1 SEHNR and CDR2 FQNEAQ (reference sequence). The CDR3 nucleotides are TGTGCCAGCAGCCCCAGCGGGAGTGCCTACAATGAGCAGTTCTTC. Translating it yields CASSPSGSAYNEQFF. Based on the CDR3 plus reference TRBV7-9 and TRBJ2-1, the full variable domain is DTGVSQNPRHKITKRGQNVTFRCDPISEHNRLYWYRQTLGQGPEFLTYFQNEAQLEKSRLLSDRFSAERPKGSFSTLEIQRTEQGDSAMYLCASSPSGSAYNEQFFGPGTRLTVL.

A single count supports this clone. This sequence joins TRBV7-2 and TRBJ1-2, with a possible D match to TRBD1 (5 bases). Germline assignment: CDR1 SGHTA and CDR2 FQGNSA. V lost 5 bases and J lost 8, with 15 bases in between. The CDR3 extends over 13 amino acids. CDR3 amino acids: CASSNDRGGGYTF. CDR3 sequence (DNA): TGTGCCAGCAGCAACGATAGGGGAGGAGGCTACACCTTC.

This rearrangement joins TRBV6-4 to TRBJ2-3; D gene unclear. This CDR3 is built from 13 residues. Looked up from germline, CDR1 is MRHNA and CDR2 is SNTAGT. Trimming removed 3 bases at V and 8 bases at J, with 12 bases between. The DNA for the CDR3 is TGTGCCAGCAGTGAGTCTAAGGGTGGTACGCAGTATTTT. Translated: CASSESKGGTQYF.

In nucleotides, the CDR3 is TGTGCCAGCAGCCCGGGCACCGGGACAGGGAGTTACGAGCAGTACTTC. The encoded protein is CASSPGTGTGSYEQYF. The rearrangement uses TRBV28 and TRBJ2-7; 9 bases match TRBD1. V trimming: 6 bases; J trimming: 4 bases; junction bases outside the gene matches: 13. CDR3 length equals 16 residues. Germline CDR1 reads MDHEN; CDR2 reads SYDVKM.

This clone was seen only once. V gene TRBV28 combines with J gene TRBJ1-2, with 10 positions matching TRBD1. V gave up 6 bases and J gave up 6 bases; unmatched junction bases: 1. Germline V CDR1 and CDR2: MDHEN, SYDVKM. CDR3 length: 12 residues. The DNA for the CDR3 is TGTGCCAGCAGAGGACAGGGGGATGGCTACACCTTC. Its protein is CASRGQGDGYTF.

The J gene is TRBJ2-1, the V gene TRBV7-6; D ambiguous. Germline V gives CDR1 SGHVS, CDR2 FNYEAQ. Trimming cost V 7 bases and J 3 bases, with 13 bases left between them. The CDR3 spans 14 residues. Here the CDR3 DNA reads TGTGCCAGCACCTGGTCCGAGTACTACAATGAGCAGTTCTTC. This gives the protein CASTWSEYYNEQFF.

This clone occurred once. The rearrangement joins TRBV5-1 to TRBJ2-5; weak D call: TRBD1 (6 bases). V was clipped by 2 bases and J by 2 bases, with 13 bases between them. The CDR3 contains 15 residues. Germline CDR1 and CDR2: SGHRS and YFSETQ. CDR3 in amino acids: CASSFGTSLQETQYF. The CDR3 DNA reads TGCGCCAGCAGCTTCGGGACATCTCTTCAAGAGACCCAGTACTTC.

The CDR3 sequence is CASKLRQSNEQFF. CDR3 bases: TGTGCCAGCAAGTTACGTCAGTCCAATGAGCAGTTCTTC. The chain uses TRBV6-5 and TRBJ2-1; D uncertain. The CDR3 has 13 residues. In germline, CDR1 is MNHEY, CDR2 SVGAGI. Trimming removed 7 bases at V and 6 bases at J, with 13 bases between.

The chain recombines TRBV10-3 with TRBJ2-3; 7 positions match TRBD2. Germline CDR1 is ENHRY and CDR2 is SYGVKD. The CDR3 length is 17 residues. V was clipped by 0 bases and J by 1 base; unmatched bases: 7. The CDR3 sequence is CAISESKASGRTDTQYF. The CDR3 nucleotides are TGTGCCATCAGTGAGTCGAAAGCTAGCGGCCGCACAGATACGCAGTATTTT.

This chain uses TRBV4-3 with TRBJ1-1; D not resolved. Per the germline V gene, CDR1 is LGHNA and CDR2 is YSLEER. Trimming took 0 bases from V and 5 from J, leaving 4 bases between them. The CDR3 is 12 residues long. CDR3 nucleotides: TGCGCCAGCAGCCAAGATCGAACTGAAGCTTTCTTT. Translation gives CASSQDRTEAFF.

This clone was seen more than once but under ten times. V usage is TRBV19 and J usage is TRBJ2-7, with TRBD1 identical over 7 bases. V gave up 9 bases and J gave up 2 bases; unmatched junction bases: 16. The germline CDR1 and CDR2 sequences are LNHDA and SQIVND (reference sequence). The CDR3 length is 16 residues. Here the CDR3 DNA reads TGTGCCAGCACAGCCGGGGCCGGGACAGTCCCCTACGAGCAGTACTTC. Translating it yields CASTAGAGTVPYEQYF.

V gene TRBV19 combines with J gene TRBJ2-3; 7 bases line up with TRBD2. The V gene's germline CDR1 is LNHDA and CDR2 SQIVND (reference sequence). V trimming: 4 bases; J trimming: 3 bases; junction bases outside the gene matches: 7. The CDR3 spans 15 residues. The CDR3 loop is CASSRGGSGTDTQYF. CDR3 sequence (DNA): TGTGCCAGTAGTAGAGGCGGGAGTGGTACAGATACGCAGTATTTT.

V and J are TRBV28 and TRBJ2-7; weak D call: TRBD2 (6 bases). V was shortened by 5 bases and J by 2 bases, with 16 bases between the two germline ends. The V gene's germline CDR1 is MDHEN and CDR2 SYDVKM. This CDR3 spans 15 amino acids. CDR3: CASSPGGVKAYEQYF. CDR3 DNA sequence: TGTGCCAGCAGTCCCGGGGGAGTTAAGGCCTACGAGCAGTACTTC.